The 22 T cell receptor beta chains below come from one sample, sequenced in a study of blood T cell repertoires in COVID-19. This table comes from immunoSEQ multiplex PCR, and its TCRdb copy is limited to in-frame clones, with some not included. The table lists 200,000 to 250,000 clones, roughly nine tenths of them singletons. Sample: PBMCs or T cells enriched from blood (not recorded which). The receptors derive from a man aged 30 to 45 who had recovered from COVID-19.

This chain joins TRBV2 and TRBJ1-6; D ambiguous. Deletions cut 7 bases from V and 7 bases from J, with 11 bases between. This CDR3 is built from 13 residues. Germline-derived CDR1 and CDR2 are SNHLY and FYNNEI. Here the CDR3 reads CASTGYPNSPLHF. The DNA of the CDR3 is TGTGCCAGCACGGGGTACCCGAATTCACCCCTCCACTTT. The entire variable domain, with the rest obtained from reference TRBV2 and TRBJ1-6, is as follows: EPEVTQTPSHQVTQMGQEVILRCVPISNHLYFYWYRQILGQKVEFLVSFYNNEISEKSEIFDDQFSVERPDGSNFTLKIRSTKLEDSAMYFCASTGYPNSPLHFGNGTRLTVT.

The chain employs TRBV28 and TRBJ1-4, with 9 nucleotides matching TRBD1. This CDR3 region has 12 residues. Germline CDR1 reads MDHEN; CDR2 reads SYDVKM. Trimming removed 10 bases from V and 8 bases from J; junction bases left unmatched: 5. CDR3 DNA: TGTGCCACTGGACAGGGGAACGAAAAACTGTTTTTT. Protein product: CATGQGNEKLFF.

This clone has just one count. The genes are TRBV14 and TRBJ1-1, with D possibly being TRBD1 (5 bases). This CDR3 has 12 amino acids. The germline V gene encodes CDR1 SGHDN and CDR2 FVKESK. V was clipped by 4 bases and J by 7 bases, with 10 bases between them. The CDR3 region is CASSLFGHEAFF. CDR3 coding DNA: TGTGCCAGCAGCCTTTTCGGACATGAAGCTTTCTTT.

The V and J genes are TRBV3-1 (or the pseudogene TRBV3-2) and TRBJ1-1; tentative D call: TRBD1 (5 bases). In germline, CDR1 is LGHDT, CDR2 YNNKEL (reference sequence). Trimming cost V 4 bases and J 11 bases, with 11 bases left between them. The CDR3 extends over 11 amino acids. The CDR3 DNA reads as TGTGCCAGCAGCCGGATCCGGGGGGCTTTCTTT. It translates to CASSRIRGAFF.

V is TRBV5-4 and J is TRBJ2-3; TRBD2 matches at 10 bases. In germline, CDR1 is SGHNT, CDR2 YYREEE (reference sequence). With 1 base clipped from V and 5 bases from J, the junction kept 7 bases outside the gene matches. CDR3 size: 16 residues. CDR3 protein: CASSLRASGRGDTQYF. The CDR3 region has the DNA TGTGCCAGCAGCTTGAGGGCTAGCGGGAGAGGAGATACGCAGTATTTT.

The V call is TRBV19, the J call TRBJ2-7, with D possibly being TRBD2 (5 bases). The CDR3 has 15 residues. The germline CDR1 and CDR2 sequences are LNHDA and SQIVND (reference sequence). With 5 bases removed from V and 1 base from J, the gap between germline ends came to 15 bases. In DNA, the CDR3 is TGTGCCAGTAGTGACCGACTACGGAGTTCCTACGAGCAGTACTTC. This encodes CASSDRLRSSYEQYF.

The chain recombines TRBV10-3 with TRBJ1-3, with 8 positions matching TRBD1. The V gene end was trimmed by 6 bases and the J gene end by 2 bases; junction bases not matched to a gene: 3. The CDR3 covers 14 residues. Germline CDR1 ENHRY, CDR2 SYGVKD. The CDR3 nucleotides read TGTGCCATCAGCCGGGACAGGCCTGGAAACACCATATATTTT. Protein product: CAISRDRPGNTIYF.

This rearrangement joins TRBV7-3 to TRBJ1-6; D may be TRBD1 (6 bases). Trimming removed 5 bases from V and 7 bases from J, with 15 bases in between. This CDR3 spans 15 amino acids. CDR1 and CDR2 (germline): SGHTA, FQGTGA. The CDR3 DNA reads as TGTGCCAGCAGCCCCTCGACAGGACGGAATTCACCCCTCCACTTT. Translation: CASSPSTGRNSPLHF. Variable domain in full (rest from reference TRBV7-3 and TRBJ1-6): GAGVSQTPSNKVTEKGKYVELRCDPISGHTALYWYRQSLGQGPEFLIYFQGTGAADDSGLPNDRFFAVRPEGSVSTLKIQRTERGDSAVYLCASSPSTGRNSPLHFGNGTRLTVT.

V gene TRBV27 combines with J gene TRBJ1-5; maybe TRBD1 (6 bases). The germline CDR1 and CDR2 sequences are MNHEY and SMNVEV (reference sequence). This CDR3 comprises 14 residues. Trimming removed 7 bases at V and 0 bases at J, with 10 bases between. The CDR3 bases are TGTGCCAGCAACCAGGGGAATAGCAATCAGCCCCAGCATTTT. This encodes CASNQGNSNQPQHF.

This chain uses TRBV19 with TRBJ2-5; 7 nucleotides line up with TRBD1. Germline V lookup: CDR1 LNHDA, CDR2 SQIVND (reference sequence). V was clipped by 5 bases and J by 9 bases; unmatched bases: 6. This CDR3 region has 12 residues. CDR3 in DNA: TGTGCCAGTAGTGGATACCAGGGGGCCCAGTACTTC. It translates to CASSGYQGAQYF.

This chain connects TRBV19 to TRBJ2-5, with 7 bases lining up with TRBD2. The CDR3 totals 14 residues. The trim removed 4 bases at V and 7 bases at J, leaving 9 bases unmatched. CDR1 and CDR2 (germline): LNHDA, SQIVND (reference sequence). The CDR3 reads CASSKTSKDVTQYF. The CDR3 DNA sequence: TGTGCCAGTAGTAAGACTAGCAAGGACGTGACCCAGTACTTC.

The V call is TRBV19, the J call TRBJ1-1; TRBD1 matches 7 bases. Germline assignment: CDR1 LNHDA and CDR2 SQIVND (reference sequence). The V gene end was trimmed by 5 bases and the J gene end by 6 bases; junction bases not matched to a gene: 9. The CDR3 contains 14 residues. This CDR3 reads CASSLGRQGAEAFF. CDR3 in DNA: TGTGCCAGTAGTCTTGGAAGACAGGGCGCTGAAGCTTTCTTT.

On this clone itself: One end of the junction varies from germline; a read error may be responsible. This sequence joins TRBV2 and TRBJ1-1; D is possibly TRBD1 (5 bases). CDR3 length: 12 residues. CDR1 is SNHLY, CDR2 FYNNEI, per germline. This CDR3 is CASGLKEGLQVF. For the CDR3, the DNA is TGTGCCAGCGGATTAAAGGAGGGGTTGCAGGTCTTT.

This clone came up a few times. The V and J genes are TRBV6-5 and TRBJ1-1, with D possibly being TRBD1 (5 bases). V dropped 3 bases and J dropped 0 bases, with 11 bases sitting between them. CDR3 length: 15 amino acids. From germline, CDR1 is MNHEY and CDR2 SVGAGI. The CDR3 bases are TGTGCCAGCAGTTATAAGCAGGGAATGAACACTGAAGCTTTCTTT. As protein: CASSYKQGMNTEAFF.

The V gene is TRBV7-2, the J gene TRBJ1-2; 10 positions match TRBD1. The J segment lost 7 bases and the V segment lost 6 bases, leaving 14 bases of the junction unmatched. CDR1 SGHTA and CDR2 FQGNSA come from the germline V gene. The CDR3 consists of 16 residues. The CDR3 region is CASSLLTGTGVGGYTF. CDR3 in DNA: TGTGCCAGCAGTTTACTTACCGGGACAGGGGTGGGTGGCTACACCTTC.

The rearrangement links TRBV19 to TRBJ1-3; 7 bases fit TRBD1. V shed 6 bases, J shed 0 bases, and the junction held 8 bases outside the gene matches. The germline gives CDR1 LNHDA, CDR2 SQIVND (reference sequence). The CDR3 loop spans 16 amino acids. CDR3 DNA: TGTGCCAGTAGCCGATACTGGACAGGCTCTGGAAACACCATATATTTT. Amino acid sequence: CASSRYWTGSGNTIYF. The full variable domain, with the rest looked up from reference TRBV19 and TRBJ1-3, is DGGITQSPKYLFRKEGQNVTLSCEQNLNHDAMYWYRQDPGQGLRLIYYSQIVNDFQKGDIAEGYSVSREKKESFPLTVTSAQKNPTAFYLCASSRYWTGSGNTIYFGEGSWLTVV.

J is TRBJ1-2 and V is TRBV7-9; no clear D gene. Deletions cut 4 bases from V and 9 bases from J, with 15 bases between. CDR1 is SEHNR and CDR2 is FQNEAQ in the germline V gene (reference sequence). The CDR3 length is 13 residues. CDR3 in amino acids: CASSSLSVLRYTF. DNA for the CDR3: TGTGCCAGCAGCTCCCTCTCCGTGCTACGCTACACCTTC.

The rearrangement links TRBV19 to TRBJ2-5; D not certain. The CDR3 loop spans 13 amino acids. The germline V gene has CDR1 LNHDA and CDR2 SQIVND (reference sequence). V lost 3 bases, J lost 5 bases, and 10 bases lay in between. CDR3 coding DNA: TGTGCCAGTAGTATTTGGTTGGGCGAGACCCAGTACTTC. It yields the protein CASSIWLGETQYF.

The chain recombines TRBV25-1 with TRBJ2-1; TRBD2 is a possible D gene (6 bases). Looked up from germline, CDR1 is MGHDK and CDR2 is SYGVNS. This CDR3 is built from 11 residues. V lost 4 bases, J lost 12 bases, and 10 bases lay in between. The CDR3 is CASSGGVLQFF. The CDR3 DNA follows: TGTGCCAGCAGTGGCGGGGTTCTGCAGTTCTTC.

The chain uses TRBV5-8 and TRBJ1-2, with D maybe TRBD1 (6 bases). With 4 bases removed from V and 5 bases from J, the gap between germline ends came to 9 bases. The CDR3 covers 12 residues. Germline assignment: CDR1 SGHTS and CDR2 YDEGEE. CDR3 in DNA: TGTGCCAGCAGCCTCAGGGGTTATGGCTACACCTTC. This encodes CASSLRGYGYTF.

CDR3 sequence reads: CASSLADGANEQFF. CDR3 bases: TGTGCCAGCAGTTTAGCGGATGGGGCCAATGAGCAGTTCTTC. The genes are TRBV28 and TRBJ2-1, with D tentatively TRBD1 (5 bases). This CDR3 is 14 amino acids long. Germline V gene lookup returns CDR1 MDHEN and CDR2 SYDVKM. Trimming removed 2 bases from V and 6 bases from J, with 11 bases in between.

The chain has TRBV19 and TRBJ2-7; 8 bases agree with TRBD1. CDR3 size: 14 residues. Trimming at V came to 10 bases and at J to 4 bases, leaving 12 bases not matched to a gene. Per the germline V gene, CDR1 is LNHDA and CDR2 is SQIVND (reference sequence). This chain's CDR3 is CAIAAGTGPYEQYF. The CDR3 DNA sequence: TGTGCCATCGCTGCGGGGACAGGACCATACGAGCAGTACTTC.